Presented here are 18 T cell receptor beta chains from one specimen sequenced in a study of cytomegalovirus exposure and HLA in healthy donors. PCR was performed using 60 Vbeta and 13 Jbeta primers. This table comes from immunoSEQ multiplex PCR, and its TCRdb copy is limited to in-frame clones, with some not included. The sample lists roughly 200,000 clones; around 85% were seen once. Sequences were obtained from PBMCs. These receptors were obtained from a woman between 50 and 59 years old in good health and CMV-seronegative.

CDR3 loop: CASSEIQGAILYEQYF. CDR3 bases: TGTGCCAGCAGTGAAATACAGGGGGCTATATTATACGAGCAGTACTTC. This chain connects TRBV2 to TRBJ2-7; 9 bases match TRBD1. This CDR3 has 16 amino acids. The J segment lost 4 bases and the V segment lost 2 bases, leaving 9 bases of the junction unmatched. CDR1 SNHLY and CDR2 FYNNEI come from the germline V gene.

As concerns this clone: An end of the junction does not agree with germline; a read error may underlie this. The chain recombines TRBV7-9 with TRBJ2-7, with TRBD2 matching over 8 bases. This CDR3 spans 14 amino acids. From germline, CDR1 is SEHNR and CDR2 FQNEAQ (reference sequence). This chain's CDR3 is CSSSPTSGPYEQYF. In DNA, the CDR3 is TGTTCCAGCAGCCCTACTAGCGGACCCTACGAGCAGTACTTC.

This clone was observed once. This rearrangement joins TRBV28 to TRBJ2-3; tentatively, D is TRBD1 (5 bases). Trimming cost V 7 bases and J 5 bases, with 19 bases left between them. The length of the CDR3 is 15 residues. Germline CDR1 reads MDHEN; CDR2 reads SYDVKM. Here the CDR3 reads CASTLIGRAKDTQYF. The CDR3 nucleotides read TGTGCCAGCACTCTTATAGGCAGGGCCAAAGATACGCAGTATTTT.

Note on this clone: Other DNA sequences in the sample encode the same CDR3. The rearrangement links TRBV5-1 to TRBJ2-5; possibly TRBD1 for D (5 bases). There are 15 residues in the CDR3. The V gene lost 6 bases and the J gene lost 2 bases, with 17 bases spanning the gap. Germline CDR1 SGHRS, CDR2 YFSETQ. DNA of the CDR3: TGCGCCAGCACCGTTTCTGCCAGGGTACAAGAGACCCAGTACTTC. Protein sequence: CASTVSARVQETQYF.

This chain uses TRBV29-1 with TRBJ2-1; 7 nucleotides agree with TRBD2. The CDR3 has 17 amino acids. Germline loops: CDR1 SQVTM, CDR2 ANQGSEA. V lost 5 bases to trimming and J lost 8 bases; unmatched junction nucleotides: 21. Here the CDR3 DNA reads TGCAGCGTTTCCGGGAGTTTGTGGGAGGGGTCGGGCGATGAGCAGTTCTTC. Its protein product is CSVSGSLWEGSGDEQFF.

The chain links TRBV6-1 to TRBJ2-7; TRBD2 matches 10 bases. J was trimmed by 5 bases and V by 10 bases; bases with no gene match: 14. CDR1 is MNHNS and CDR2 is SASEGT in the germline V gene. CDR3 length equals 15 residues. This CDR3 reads CATRRASGRGDEQYF. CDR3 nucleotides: TGTGCCACCAGGCGGGCTAGCGGGAGAGGAGACGAGCAGTACTTC.

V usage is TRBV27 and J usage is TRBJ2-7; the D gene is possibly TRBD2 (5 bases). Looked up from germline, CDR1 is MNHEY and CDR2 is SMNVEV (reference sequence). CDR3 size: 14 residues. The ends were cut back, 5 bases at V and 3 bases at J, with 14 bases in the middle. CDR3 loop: CASSRRADHYEQYF. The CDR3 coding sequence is TGTGCCAGCAGTCGCAGAGCGGATCACTACGAGCAGTACTTC.

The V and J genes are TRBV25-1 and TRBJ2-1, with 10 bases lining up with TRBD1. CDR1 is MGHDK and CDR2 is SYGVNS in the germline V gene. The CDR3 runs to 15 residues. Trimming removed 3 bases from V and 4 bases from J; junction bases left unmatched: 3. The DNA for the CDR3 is TGTGCCAGCAGTGAGACAGGGGGCGCTTACAATGAGCAGTTCTTC. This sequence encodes CASSETGGAYNEQFF. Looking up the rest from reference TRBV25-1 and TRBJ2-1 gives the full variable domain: EADIYQTPRYLVIGTGKKITLECSQTMGHDKMYWYQQDPGMELHLIHYSYGVNSTEKGDLSSESTVSRIRTEHFPLTLESARPSHTSQYLCASSETGGAYNEQFFGPGTRLTVL.

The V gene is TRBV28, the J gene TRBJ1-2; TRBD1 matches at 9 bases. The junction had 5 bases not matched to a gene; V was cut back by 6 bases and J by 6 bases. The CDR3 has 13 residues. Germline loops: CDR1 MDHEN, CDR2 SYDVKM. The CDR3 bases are TGTGCCAGCAGGTCCACAGGGGGCGATGGCTACACCTTC. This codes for CASRSTGGDGYTF.

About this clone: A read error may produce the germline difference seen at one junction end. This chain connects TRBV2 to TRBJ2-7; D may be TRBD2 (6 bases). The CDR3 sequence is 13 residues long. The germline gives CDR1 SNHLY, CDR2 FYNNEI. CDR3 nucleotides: TGTGCCAGCACCCGGGACTCTCTTTACGGGCAGTACTTC. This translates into CASTRDSLYGQYF.

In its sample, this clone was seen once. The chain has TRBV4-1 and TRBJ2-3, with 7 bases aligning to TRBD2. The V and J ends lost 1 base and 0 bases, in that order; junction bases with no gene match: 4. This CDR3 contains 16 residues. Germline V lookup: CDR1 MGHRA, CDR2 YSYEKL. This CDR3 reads CASSQAGGSSTDTQYF. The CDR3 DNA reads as TGCGCCAGCAGCCAAGCGGGGGGTTCGAGCACAGATACGCAGTATTTT.

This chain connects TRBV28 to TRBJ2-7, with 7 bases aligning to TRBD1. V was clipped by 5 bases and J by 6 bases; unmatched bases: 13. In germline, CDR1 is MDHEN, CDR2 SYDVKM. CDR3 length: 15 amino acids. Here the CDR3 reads CASSRRVVSGGEQYF. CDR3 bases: TGTGCCAGCAGTCGTAGGGTAGTGTCAGGGGGCGAGCAGTACTTC. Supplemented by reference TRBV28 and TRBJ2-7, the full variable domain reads DVKVTQSSRYLVKRTGEKVFLECVQDMDHENMFWYRQDPGLGLRLIYFSYDVKMKEKGDIPEGYSVSREKKERFSLILESASTNQTSMYLCASSRRVVSGGEQYFGPGTRLTVT.

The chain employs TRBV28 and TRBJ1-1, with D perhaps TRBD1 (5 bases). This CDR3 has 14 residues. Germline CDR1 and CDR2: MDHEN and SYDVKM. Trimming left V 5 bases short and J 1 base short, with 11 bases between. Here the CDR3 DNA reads TGTGCCAGCAGTCCTTGGGGGGGGAACACTGAAGCTTTCTTT. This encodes CASSPWGGNTEAFF. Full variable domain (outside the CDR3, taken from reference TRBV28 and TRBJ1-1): DVKVTQSSRYLVKRTGEKVFLECVQDMDHENMFWYRQDPGLGLRLIYFSYDVKMKEKGDIPEGYSVSREKKERFSLILESASTNQTSMYLCASSPWGGNTEAFFGQGTRLTVV.

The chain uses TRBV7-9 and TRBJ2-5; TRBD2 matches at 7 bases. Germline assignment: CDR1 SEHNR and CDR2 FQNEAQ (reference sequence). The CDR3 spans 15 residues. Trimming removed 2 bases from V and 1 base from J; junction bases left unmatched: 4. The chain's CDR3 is CASSLQGTTQETQYF. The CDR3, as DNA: TGTGCCAGCAGCTTACAAGGGACTACCCAAGAGACCCAGTACTTC.

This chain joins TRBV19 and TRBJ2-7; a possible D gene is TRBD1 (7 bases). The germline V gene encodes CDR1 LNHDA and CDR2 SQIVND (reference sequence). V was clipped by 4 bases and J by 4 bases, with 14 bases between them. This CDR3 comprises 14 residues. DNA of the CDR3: TGTGCCAGTAGTACGCGGGACAGCGAATACGAGCAGTACTTC. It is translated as CASSTRDSEYEQYF. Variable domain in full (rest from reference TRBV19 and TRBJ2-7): DGGITQSPKYLFRKEGQNVTLSCEQNLNHDAMYWYRQDPGQGLRLIYYSQIVNDFQKGDIAEGYSVSREKKESFPLTVTSAQKNPTAFYLCASSTRDSEYEQYFGPGTRLTVT.

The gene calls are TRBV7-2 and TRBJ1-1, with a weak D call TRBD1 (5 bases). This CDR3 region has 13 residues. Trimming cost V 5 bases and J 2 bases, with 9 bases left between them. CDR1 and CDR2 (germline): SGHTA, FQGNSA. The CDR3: CASSVDINTEAFF. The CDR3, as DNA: TGTGCCAGCAGCGTGGACATTAACACTGAAGCTTTCTTT.

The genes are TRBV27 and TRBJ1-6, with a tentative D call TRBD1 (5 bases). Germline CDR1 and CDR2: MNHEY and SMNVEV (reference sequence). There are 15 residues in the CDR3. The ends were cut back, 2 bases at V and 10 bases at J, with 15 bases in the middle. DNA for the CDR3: TGTGCCAGCAGTTTAGCATCAGGGTTCGGATCACCCCTCCACTTT. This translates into CASSLASGFGSPLHF.

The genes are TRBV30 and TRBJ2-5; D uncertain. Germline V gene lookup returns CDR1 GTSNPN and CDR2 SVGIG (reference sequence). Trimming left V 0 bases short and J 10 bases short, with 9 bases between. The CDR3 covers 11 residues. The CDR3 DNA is TGTGCCTGGAGTGTACCTATGTACCAGTACTTC. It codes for CAWSVPMYQYF.